This T cell receptor beta chain is drawn from a study of cytomegalovirus exposure and HLA in healthy donors. The PCR had 60 Vbeta and 13 Jbeta primers. Sequencing was performed with immunoSEQ multiplex PCR; in TCRdb, only in-frame clones are kept and a portion is missing. The sample has 130,000 to 150,000 clones; 60% to 85% are singletons. Trimming cost V 1 base and J 2 bases; bases outside gene matches: 3. The CDR3 runs to 16 residues. Germline CDR1 and CDR2: LNHDA and SQIVND (reference sequence). The sample was PBMCs. This sequence originates from a man in his forties or fifties in good health and CMV-seropositive. The V gene is TRBV19, the J gene TRBJ2-3, with 10 bases aligning to TRBD2. The CDR3 spells CASSIVLAGATDTQYF. The CDR3 nucleotides read TGTGCCAGTAGTATAGTCCTAGCGGGGGCCACAGATACGCAGTATTTT.